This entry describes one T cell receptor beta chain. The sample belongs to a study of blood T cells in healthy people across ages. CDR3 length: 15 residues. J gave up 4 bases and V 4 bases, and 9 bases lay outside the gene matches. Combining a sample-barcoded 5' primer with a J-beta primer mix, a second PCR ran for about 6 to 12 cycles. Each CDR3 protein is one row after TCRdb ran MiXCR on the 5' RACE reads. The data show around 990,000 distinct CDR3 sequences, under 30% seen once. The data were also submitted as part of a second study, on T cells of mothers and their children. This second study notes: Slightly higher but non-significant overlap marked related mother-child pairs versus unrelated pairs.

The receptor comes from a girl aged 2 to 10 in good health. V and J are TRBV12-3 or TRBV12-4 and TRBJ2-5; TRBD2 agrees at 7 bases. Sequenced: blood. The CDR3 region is CASSSKSGGVETQYF. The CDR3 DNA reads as TGTGCCAGCAGTTCTAAATCGGGAGGCGTAGAGACCCAGTACTTC.